This record concerns one TCR beta chain sequence. The antigen this receptor binds is unknown. Base qualities are missing; no much larger clone stands one base away. The sample holds other DNA sequences that translate to the same CDR3. The data stem from a study of technical replicates of blood from several donors (TCRdb year 2017). Including the terminal cysteine and phenylalanine, the CDR3 comprises 14 residues. Only the CDR3 part of the read is kept: 42 bases, read in frame from the first base. Germline trimming amounts to 6 bases on V and 1 base on J, with 4 as the count of junction bases outside the gene matches. Taken from the germline V gene, the CDR1 and CDR2 loops are KGHSH and LQKENI. Library prep was done by the immunoSEQ multiplex PCR assay. TCRdb holds this immuneACCESS table with in-frame rearrangements only. Some clones are missing; in checked studies, unresolved V genes explain under half, and the rest has no known cause. The sample records 77,000 or so clones, over 85% of which are singletons. The ten top clones hold about 0.37% of the sample.

This TCR derives from a human donor in good health. The rearranged segments are TRBV18 and TRBJ1-1, with 8 junctional bases fitting TRBD1. Sequencing was performed on T cells isolated from PBMCs. CDR3 protein: CASSPGTGNTEAFF. The nucleotides read TGTGCCAGCTCCCCGGGGACAGGGAACACTGAAGCTTTCTTT. The full variable domain, completed from the reference TRBV18 and TRBJ1-1 proteins outside the CDR3, reads NAGVMQNPRHLVRRRGQEARLRCSPMKGHSHVYWYRQLPEEGLKFMVYLQKENIIDESGMPKERFSAEFPKEGPSILRIQQVVRGDSAAYFCASSPGTGNTEAFFGQGTRLTVV.